Sequencing of this T cell receptor beta chain was carried out in a study of blood T cell repertoires in COVID-19. Trimming at V came to 2 bases and at J to 14 bases, leaving 11 bases not matched to a gene. Germline lookup yields CDR1 GTSNPN and CDR2 SVGIG (reference sequence). This CDR3 has 15 residues. Sequenced by immunoSEQ multiplex PCR; TCRdb stores in-frame clones only, minus some. The sample consists of approximately 170,000 clones, roughly four fifths of them appearing once. This sequence was found in a woman of 80 years or more with acute or convalescent COVID-19. The sequenced sample consisted of peripheral blood. The chain employs TRBV30 and TRBJ2-1; 14 bases align to TRBD2. The CDR3 reads CAWSKGLAGEGRKFF. The CDR3 DNA follows: TGTGCCTGGAGTAAGGGACTAGCGGGAGAGGGTCGAAAGTTCTTC.